This TCR beta chain was documented in a study of T cell repertoires in cytomegalovirus infection. Study context: It can be stated that public TCR beta signatures indicated CMV infection as well as a matching HLA type.

Note on this clonotype: Its antigen is not known.

MiXCR, run by TCRdb on the reads, gives a single entry per CDR3 protein. The data contain approximately 500,000 distinct CDR3 sequences, more than 15% of them seen just once; the ten biggest clones take up more than 20%. Germline V gives CDR1 SEHNR, CDR2 FQNEAQ (reference sequence). The CDR3 sequence is 17 residues long. The ends were cut back, 5 bases at V and 0 bases at J, with 17 bases in the middle. Study-level points and caveats: Clonotypes of TCR beta that were HLA-C-restricted and CMV-specific dominated the ex vivo response. Summed frequency of public TCR beta families distinguished CMV carriers with the relevant HLA.

The TCR comes from a human donor in good health (CMV status not recorded). Some clones in this sample may be carry-over from other donors' samples. Sequencing was carried out using CD8+ T cells from PBMCs. The chain couples TRBV7-9 to TRBJ2-4; D ambiguous. CDR3 in DNA: TGTGCCAGCAGCCCAAGAACGGCGGAATTAGCCAAAAACATTCAGTACTTC. Amino acid sequence: CASSPRTAELAKNIQYF.